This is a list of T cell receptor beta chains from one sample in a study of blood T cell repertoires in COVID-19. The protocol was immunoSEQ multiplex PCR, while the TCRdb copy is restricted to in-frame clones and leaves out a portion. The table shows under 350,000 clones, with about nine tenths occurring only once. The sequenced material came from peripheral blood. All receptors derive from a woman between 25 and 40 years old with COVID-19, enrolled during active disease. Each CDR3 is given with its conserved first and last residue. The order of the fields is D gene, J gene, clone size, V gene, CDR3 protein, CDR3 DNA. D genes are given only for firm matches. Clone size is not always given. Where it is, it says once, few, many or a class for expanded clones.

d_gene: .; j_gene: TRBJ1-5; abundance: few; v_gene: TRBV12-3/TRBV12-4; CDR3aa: CASSPMSQPQHF; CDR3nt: TGTGCCAGCAGTCCTATGAGTCAGCCCCAGCATTTT
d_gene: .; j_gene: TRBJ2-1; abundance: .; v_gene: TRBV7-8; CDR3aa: CASSLDSGLYNEQFF; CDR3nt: TGTGCCAGCAGCTTAGACTCGGGACTTTACAATGAGCAGTTCTTC
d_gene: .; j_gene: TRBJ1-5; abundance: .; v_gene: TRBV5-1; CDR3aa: CASSGGDGSNQPQHF; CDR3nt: TGCGCCAGCAGCGGAGGGGACGGAAGCAATCAGCCCCAGCATTTT
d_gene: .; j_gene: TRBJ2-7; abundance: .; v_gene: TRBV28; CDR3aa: CASSLGGNYEQYF; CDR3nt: TGTGCCAGCAGTTTAGGCGGGAACTACGAGCAGTACTTC
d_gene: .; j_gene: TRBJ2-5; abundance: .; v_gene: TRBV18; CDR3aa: CASSSGERETQYF; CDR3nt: TGTGCCAGCTCATCTGGGGAGCGCGAGACCCAGTACTTC
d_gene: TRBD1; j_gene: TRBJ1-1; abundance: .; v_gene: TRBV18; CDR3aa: CASSPPNRGAFF; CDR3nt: TGTGCCAGCTCACCACCGAACAGGGGAGCTTTCTTT
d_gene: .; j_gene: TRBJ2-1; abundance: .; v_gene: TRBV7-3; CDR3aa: CASSPARGNEQFF; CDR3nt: TGTGCCAGCAGCCCCGCCCGCGGCAATGAGCAGTTCTTC
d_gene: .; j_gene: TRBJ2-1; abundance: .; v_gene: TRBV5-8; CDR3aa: CASSLRQGSSYNEQFF; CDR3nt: TGTGCCAGCAGCTTGAGGCAGGGGAGCTCCTACAATGAGCAGTTCTTC
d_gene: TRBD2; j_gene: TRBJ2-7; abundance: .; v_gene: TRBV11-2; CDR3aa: CASSISGTGSVEQYF; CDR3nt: TGTGCCAGCAGCATAAGCGGGACGGGGTCGGTGGAGCAGTACTTC
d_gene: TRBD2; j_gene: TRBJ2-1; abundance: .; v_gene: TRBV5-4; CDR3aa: CASSLLAAQFHEQFF; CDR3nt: TGTGCCAGCAGCTTGCTAGCGGCCCAATTCCATGAGCAGTTCTTC
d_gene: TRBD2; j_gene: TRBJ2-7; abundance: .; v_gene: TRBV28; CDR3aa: CASSRRLARSYEQYF; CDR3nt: TGTGCCAGCAGCCGAAGACTAGCCCGTAGCTACGAGCAGTACTTC
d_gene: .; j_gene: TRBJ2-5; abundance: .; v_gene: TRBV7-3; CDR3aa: CASSRVGSGQETQYF; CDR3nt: TGTGCCAGCAGCCGCGTGGGTAGCGGACAAGAGACCCAGTACTTC
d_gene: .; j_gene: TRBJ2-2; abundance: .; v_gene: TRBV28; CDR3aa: CASIGQGYLDAELFF; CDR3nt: TGTGCCAGCATAGGCCAGGGCTACCTAGACGCGGAGCTGTTTTTT
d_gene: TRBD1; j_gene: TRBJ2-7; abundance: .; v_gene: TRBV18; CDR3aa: CASSPGQGAGYEQYF; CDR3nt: TGTGCCAGCTCACCGGGACAGGGGGCGGGGTACGAGCAGTACTTC
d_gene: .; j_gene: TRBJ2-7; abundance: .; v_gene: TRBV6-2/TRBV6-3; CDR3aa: CASSLSGPQAGLIWQYF; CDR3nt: TGTGCCAGCAGCCTAAGTGGCCCCCAAGCCGGGTTGATTTGGCAGTACTTC
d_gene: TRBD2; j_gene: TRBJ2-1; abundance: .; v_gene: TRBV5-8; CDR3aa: CASSRLAGGGEQFF; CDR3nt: TGTGCCAGCAGCCGACTAGCGGGAGGGGGTGAGCAGTTCTTC
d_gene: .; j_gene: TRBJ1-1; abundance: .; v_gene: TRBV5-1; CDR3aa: CASSSGGGMNTEAFF; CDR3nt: TGCGCCAGCAGCAGCGGGGGTGGAATGAACACTGAAGCTTTCTTT
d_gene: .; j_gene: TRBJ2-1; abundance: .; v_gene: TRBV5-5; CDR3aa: CASSLDGKSYNEQFF; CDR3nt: TGTGCCAGCAGCTTGGACGGGAAGTCCTACAATGAGCAGTTCTTC
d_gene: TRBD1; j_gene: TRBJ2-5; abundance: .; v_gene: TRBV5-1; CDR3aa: CASSEVTGEKETQYF; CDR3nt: TGCGCCAGCAGCGAGGTGACAGGGGAAAAAGAGACCCAGTACTTC
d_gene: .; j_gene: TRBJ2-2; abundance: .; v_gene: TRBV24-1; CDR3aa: CATRDRMNTGELFF; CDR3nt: TGTGCCACCAGGGACAGAATGAACACCGGGGAGCTGTTTTTT
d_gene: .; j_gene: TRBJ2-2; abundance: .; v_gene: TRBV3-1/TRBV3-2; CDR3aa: CASSQARTGELFF; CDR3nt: TGTGCCAGCAGCCAAGCTAGGACCGGGGAGCTGTTTTTT
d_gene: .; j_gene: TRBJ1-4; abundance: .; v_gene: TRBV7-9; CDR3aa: CASSHSNTENEKLFF; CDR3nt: TGTGCCAGCAGCCACTCAAATACAGAAAATGAAAAACTGTTTTTT
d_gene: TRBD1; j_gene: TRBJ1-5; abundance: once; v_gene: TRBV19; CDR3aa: CASSRDRGHNQPQHF; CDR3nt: TGTGCCAGTAGCAGGGACAGGGGGCACAATCAGCCCCAGCATTTT
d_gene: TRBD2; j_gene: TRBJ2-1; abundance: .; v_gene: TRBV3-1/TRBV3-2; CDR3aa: CASSQGGGFYNEQFF; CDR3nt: TGTGCCAGCAGCCAGGGCGGGGGTTTCTACAATGAGCAGTTCTTC
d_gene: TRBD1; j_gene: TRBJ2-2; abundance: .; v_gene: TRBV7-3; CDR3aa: CASSRTGIPGELFF; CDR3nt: TGTGCCAGCAGTCGGACAGGGATCCCCGGGGAGCTGTTTTTT
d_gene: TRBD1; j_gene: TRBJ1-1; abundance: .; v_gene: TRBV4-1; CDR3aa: CASSPLPGQGNVNTEAFF; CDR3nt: TGCGCCAGCAGCCCCCTACCGGGACAGGGAAACGTGAACACTGAAGCTTTCTTT
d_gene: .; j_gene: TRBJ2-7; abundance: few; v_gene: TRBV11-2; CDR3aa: CASSKGAGEQYF; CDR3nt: TGTGCCAGCAGCAAAGGTGCGGGCGAGCAGTACTTC
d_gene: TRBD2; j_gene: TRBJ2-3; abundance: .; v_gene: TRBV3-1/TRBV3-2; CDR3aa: CASSPLSSSGSPDTQYF; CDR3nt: TGTGCCAGCAGCCCGCTTTCGTCTAGCGGGAGTCCAGATACGCAGTATTTT
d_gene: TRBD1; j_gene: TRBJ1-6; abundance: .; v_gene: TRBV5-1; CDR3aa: CASSWGDRDNSPLHF; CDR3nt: TGCGCCAGCAGCTGGGGGGACAGGGACAATTCACCCCTCCACTTT
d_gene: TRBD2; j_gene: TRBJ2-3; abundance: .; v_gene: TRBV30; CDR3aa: CAWSDRAGGSDTQYF; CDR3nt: TGTGCCTGGAGTGATCGAGCGGGAGGGTCAGATACGCAGTATTTT
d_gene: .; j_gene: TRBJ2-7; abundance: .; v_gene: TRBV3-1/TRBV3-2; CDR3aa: CASSQSTGYPYEQYF; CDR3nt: TGTGCCAGCAGCCAAAGTACAGGGTATCCCTACGAGCAGTACTTC
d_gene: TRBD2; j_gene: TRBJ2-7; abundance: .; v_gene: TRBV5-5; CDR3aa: CASSLGGSGIYEQYF; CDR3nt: TGTGCCAGCAGCTTGGGGGGAAGCGGGATTTACGAGCAGTACTTC
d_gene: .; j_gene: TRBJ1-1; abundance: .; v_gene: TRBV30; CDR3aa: CAWSSGRGSTEAFF; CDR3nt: TGTGCCTGGAGTTCGGGCAGGGGTTCCACTGAAGCTTTCTTT
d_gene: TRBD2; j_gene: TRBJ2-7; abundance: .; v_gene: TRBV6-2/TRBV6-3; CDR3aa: CASSYGTSGYEQYF; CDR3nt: TGTGCCAGCAGTTACGGGACTAGCGGCTACGAGCAGTACTTC
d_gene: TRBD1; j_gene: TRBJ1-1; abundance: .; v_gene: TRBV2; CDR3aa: CASNRQGDSEAFF; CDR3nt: TGTGCCAGCAACCGACAGGGGGACAGTGAAGCTTTCTTT
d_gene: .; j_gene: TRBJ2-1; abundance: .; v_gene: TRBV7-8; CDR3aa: CASSLAGVGLNEQFF; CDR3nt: TGTGCCAGCAGCTTAGCTGGGGTGGGGCTCAATGAGCAGTTCTTC
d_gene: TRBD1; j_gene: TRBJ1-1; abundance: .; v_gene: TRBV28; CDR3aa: CASSFLGTAMNTEAFF; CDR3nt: TGTGCCAGCAGTTTCTTAGGGACAGCAATGAACACTGAAGCTTTCTTT
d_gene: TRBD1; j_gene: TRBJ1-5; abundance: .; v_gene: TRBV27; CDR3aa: CASSQGTANNQPQHF; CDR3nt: TGTGCCAGCAGCCAAGGGACAGCCAACAATCAGCCCCAGCATTTT
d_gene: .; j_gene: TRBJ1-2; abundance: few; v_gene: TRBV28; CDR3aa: CASSPSQGSFGYTF; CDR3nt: TGTGCCAGCAGTCCATCACAGGGCTCCTTTGGCTACACCTTC
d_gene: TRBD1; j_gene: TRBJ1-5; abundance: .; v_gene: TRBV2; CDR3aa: CASSGTGGLNQPQHF; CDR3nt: TGTGCCAGCAGTGGGACAGGGGGCCTTAATCAGCCCCAGCATTTT
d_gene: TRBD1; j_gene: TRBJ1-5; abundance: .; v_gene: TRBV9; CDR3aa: CASSGTGTATQPQHF; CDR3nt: TGTGCCAGCAGCGGAACCGGGACAGCCACTCAGCCCCAGCATTTT
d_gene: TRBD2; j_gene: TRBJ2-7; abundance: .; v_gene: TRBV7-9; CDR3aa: CASSFLAGGLYEQYF; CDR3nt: TGTGCCAGCAGCTTTCTAGCGGGAGGGCTTTACGAGCAGTACTTC
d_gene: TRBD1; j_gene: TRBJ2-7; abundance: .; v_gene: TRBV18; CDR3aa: CASSPGQASYEQYF; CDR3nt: TGTGCCAGCTCCCCAGGACAGGCCTCCTACGAGCAGTACTTC
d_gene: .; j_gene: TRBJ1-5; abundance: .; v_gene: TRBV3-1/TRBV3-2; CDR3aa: CASSHGRGMGQPQHF; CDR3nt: TGTGCCAGCAGCCATGGAAGGGGTATGGGTCAGCCCCAGCATTTT
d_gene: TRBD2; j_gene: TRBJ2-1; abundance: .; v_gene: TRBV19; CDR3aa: CASSIDPSGTYNEQFF; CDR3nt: TGTGCCAGTAGTATAGATCCTAGCGGGACCTACAATGAGCAGTTCTTC
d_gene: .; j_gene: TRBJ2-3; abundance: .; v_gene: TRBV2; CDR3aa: CASSVTGQDTQYF; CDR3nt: TGTGCCAGCAGTGTCACAGGGCAAGATACGCAGTATTTT
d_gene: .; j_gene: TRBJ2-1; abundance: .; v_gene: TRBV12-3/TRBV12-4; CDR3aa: CASSRRDINEQFF; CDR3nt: TGTGCCAGCAGCCGACGGGACATCAATGAGCAGTTCTTC
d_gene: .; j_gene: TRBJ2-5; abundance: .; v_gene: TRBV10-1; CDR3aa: CASSDGSIVGETQYF; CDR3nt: TGCGCCAGCAGTGACGGGAGCATAGTGGGAGAGACCCAGTACTTC
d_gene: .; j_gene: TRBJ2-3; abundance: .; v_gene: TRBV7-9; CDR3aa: CASSPRQPNRADTQYF; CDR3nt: TGTGCCAGCAGCCCACGACAGCCAAACAGGGCAGATACGCAGTATTTT
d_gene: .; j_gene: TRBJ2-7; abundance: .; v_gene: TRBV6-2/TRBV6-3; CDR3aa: CASSYSFLYEQYF; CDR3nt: TGTGCCAGCAGTTACTCGTTTCTCTACGAGCAGTACTTC
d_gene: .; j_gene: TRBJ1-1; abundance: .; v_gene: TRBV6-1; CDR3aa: CASSEYLLVVSLDTEAFF; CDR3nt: TGTGCCAGCAGTGAATATCTGCTGGTGGTCAGTCTGGACACTGAAGCTTTCTTT
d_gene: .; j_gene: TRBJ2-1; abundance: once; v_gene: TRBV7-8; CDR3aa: CASSLPGEAGSYNEQFF; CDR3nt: TGTGCCAGCAGCTTACCCGGGGAGGCGGGCTCCTACAATGAGCAGTTCTTC
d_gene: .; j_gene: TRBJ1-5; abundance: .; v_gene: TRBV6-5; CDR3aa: CASGRTGRGQPQHF; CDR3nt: TGTGCCAGCGGTAGAACAGGGCGCGGGCAGCCCCAGCATTTT